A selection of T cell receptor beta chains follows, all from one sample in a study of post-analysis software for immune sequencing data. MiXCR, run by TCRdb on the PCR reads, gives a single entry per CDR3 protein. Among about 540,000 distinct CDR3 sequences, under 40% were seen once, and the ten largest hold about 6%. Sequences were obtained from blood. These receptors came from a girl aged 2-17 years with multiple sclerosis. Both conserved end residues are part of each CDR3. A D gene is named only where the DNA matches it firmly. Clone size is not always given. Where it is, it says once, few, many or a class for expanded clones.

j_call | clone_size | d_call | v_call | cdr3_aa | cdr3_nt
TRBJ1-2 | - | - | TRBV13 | CASTSPTGTNYGYTF | TGTGCCAGCACCTCACCGACGGGAACCAACTATGGCTACACCTTC
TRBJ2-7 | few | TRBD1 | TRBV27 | CASMGAGGHEQYF | TGTGCCAGCATGGGTGCAGGGGGCCACGAGCAGTACTTC
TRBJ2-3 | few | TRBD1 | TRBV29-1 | CSAEPRTGPMDTQYF | TGCAGCGCTGAGCCAAGGACAGGGCCGATGGATACGCAGTATTTT
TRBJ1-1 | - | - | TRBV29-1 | CSVERLDENTEAFF | TGCAGCGTTGAAAGGTTAGATGAGAACACTGAAGCTTTCTTT
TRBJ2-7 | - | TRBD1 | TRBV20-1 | CSATGGPSPYNEQYF | TGCAGTGCTACAGGGGGACCTTCACCTTACAATGAGCAGTACTTC
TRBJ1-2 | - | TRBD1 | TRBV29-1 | CSVEGQGADYGYTF | TGCAGCGTTGAAGGGCAGGGGGCGGACTATGGCTACACCTTC
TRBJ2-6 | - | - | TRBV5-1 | CASSSLRHGSGANVLTF | TGCGCCAGCAGCTCCCTAAGACACGGCTCTGGGGCCAACGTCCTGACTTTC
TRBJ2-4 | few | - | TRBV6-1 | CAATESPAKNIQYF | TGTGCCGCCACAGAAAGCCCAGCCAAAAACATTCAGTACTTC
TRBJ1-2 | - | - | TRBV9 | CASSVDPSQGSCTF | TGTGCCAGCAGCGTAGATCCTTCCCAGGGAAGTTGCACCTTC
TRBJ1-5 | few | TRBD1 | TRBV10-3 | CAIKGQGDQPQHF | TGTGCCATCAAGGGCCAGGGGGATCAGCCCCAGCATTTT
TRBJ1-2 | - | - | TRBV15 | CATSRDPETRWRGYTF | TGTGCCACCAGCAGAGATCCGGAGACGCGGTGGCGTGGCTACACCTTC
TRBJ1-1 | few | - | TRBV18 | CASSDDGTSTATFF | TGTGCCAGCTCAGATGACGGGACCAGTACTGCTACTTTCTTT
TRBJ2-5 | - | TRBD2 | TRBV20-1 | CSASPWTSGGLQETQYF | TGCAGTGCTAGCCCCTGGACTAGCGGGGGGCTCCAAGAGACCCAGTACTTC
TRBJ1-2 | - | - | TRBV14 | CASSPLARGHGYTF | TGTGCCAGCAGCCCCTTGGCCAGGGGCCATGGCTACACCTTC
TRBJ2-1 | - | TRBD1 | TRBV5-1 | CASSRTGLTYNEQFF | TGCGCCAGCAGCCGGACAGGGCTCACCTACAATGAGCAGTTCTTC
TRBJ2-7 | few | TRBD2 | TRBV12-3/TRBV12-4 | CASRTSGGAYEQYF | TGTGCCAGCAGGACTAGCGGGGGGGCCTACGAGCAGTACTTC
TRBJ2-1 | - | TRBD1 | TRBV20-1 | CSARDGGQVGNEQFF | TGCAGTGCTAGAGATGGTGGACAGGTCGGGAATGAGCAGTTCTTC
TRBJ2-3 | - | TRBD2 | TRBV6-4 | CATSSGPAGGTDTQYF | TGTGCCACCTCATCAGGGCCGGCGGGAGGAACAGATACGCAGTATTTT
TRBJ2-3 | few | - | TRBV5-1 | CASSLGQGGSRSDTQYF | TGCGCCAGCAGCTTGGGCCAGGGTGGGTCAAGATCTGATACGCAGTATTTT
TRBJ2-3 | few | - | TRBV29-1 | CSVVRASTDTQYF | TGCAGCGTTGTTAGGGCTAGCACAGATACGCAGTATTTT
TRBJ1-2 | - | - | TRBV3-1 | CASSQSLEGNYGYTF | TGTGCCAGCAGCCAATCCCTGGAGGGGAACTATGGCTACACCTTC
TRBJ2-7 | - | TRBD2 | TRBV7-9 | CASSFSSGGSNEQYF | TGTGCCAGCAGCTTCTCAAGCGGGGGAAGCAATGAGCAGTACTTC
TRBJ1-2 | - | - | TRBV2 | CASSDRVFGYGYTF | TGTGCCAGCAGTGACAGGGTCTTTGGCTATGGCTACACCTTC
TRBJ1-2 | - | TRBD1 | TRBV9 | CASSVGLDRGYYGYTF | TGTGCCAGCAGCGTAGGTCTGGACAGGGGCTACTATGGCTACACCTTC
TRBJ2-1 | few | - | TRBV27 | CASRPLIFYNEQFF | TGTGCCAGCAGGCCCCTCATCTTCTACAATGAGCAGTTCTTC
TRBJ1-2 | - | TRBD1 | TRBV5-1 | CASSNRDRGNYGYTF | TGCGCCAGCAGCAACCGGGACAGGGGAAACTATGGCTACACCTTC
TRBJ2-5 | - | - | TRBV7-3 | CASSDTGPQRGIQETQYF | TGTGCCAGCAGCGATACGGGACCCCAAAGGGGGATCCAAGAGACCCAGTACTTC
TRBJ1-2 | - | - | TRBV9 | CASSAEGYGYTF | TGTGCCAGCAGCGCCGAGGGATATGGCTACACCTTC
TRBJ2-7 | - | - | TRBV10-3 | CAISSGITYEQYF | TGTGCCATCAGTTCCGGGATAACCTACGAGCAGTACTTC
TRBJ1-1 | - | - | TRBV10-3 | CASSASLNTEAFF | TGTGCCAGCAGCGCGTCGTTGAACACTGAAGCTTTCTTT
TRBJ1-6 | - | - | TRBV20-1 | CSARGQRDSPLHF | TGCAGTGCTAGAGGGCAGAGGGATTCACCCCTCCACTTT
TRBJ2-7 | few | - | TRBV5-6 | CASSLLAQLSYEQYF | TGTGCCAGCAGCTTGCTAGCCCAACTATCCTACGAGCAGTACTTC
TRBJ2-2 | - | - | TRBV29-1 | CSAGRGDTGELFF | TGCAGCGCTGGACGTGGTGACACCGGGGAGCTGTTTTTT
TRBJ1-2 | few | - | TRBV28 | CASTKSRGSNYGYTF | TGTGCCAGCACCAAATCGAGGGGATCTAACTATGGCTACACCTTC
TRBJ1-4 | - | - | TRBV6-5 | CASSSYREKREKLFF | TGTGCCAGCAGTTCTTACAGGGAAAAGCGTGAAAAACTGTTTTTT
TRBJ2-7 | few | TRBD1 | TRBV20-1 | CSASPPGQGAPYEQYF | TGCAGTGCCTCCCCCCCGGGACAGGGGGCACCCTACGAGCAGTACTTC
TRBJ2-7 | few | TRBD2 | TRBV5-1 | CASSPGLAGPYEQYF | TGCGCCAGCAGCCCGGGACTAGCGGGCCCCTACGAGCAGTACTTC
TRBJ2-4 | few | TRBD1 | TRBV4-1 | CASSQPKTGAKNIQYF | TGCGCCAGCAGCCAACCAAAGACAGGGGCCAAAAACATTCAGTACTTC
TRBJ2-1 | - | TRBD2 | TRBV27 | CASSGPEASGGSSYNEQIF | TGTGCCAGCAGTGGCCCGGAGGCTAGCGGGGGTAGCTCCTACAATGAGCAGATCTTC
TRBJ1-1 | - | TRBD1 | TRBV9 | CASSPRDSMNTEAFF | TGTGCCAGCAGCCCCCGGGACAGCATGAACACTGAAGCTTTCTTT
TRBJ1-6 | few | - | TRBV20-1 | CSASGTTLLSPLHF | TGCAGTGCTAGCGGGACTACCCTCCTTTCACCCCTCCACTTT
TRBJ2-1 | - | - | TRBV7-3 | CASSLVGTRNSYNEQFF | TGTGCCAGCAGCTTAGTCGGGACTCGAAACTCCTACAATGAGCAGTTCTTC
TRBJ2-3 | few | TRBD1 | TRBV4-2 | CASSLPGQGSDTQYF | TGTGCCAGCAGCCTACCGGGACAGGGGTCAGATACGCAGTATTTT
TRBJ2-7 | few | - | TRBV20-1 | CSALANDPYEQYF | TGCAGTGCGCTAGCGAACGACCCCTACGAGCAGTACTTC
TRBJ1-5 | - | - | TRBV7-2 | CASSLAMGGNQPQHF | TGTGCCAGCAGCTTAGCGATGGGAGGAAATCAGCCCCAGCATTTT
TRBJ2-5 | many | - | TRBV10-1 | CASSESVLQETQYF | TGCGCCAGCAGTGAGTCGGTCCTCCAAGAGACCCAGTACTTC
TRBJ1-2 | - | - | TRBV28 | CASIPAGEGYGYTF | TGTGCCAGCATACCGGCTGGGGAGGGCTATGGCTACACCTTC
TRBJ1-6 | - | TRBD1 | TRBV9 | CASNPRTGHNSPLHF | TGTGCCAGCAACCCCCGGACAGGGCACAATTCACCCCTCCACTTT
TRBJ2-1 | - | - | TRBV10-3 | CAIKEGENEQFF | TGTGCCATCAAGGAGGGTGAAAATGAGCAGTTCTTC
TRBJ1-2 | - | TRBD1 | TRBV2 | CASSLGQGAYYGYTF | TGTGCCAGCAGTCTCGGACAGGGGGCTTACTATGGCTACACCTTC
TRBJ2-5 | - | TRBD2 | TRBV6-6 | CASSYSSGGAIETQYF | TGTGCCAGCAGTTACTCCAGCGGGGGGGCCATCGAGACCCAGTACTTC
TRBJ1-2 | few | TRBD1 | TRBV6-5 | CASSLTGAGYGYTF | TGTGCCAGCAGTCTTACAGGGGCGGGCTATGGCTACACCTTC
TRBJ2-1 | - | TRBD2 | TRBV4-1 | CASSQGLAGTGHEQFF | TGCGCCAGCAGCCAAGGTCTAGCGGGTACCGGGCATGAGCAGTTCTTC
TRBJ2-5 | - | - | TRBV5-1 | CATTSGGAQETQYF | TGCGCCACTACCTCCGGGGGAGCCCAAGAGACCCAGTACTTC